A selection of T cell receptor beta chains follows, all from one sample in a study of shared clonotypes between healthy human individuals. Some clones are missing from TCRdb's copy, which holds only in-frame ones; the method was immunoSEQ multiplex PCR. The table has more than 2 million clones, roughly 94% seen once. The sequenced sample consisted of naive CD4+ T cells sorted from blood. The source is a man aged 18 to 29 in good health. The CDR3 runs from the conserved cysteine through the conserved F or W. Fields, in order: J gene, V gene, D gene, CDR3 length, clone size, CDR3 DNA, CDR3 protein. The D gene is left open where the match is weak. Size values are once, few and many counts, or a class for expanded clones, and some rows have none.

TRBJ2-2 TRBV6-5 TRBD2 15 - TGTGCCAGCAGTCGAGCGGGGGTTTCCACCGGGGAGCTGTTTTTT CASSRAGVSTGELFF
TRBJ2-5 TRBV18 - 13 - TGTGCCAGCTCCTCAGGGCTGCAAGAGACCCAGTACTTC CASSSGLQETQYF
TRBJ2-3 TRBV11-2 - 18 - TGTGCCAGCAGCTTATCTCGCGGGGGCGCCACCGGCGCAGATACGCAGTATTTT CASSLSRGGATGADTQYF
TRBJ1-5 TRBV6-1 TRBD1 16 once TGTGCCAGCAGTGAAGGGATTACAGGGGCCCCCCAGCCCCAGCATTTT CASSEGITGAPQPQHF
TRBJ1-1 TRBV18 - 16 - TGTGCCAGCTCACCACAACCGGGACTCCTGAACACTGAAGCTTTCTTT CASSPQPGLLNTEAFF
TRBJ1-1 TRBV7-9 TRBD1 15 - TGTGCCAGCAGCGTGTCCCGGGACAGGGACACTGAAGCTTTCTTT CASSVSRDRDTEAFF
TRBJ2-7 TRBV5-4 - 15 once TGTGCCAGCAGCCGGGGTGCAGGAGGGGAGGACGAGCAGTACTTC CASSRGAGGEDEQYF
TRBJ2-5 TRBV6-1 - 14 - TGTGCCAGCAGTTCGCGGACCGGTAGAGGGACCCAGTACTTC CASSSRTGRGTQYF
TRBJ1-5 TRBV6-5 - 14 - TGTGCCAGCTCCATGGGGGGAAGCAATCAGCCCCAGCATTTT CASSMGGSNQPQHF
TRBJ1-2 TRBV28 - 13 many TGTGCCAGCAGTTTGGCAGGGAACTATGGCTACACCTTC CASSLAGNYGYTF
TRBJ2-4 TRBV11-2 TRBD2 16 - TGTGCCAGCAGCTCCCTTAGCGGGGGGGCCAAAAACATTCAGTACTTC CASSSLSGGAKNIQYF
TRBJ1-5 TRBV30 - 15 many TGTGCCTGGACCTACGGGGTGGCCAGCAATCAGCCCCAGCATTTT CAWTYGVASNQPQHF
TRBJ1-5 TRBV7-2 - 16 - TGTGCCAGCAGCCTAGACTCTACCGCCTTAGGGCAGCCCCAGCATTTT CASSLDSTALGQPQHF
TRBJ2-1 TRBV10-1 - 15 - TGCGCCAGCAGCGTTGGGACCGCTTACACGAATGAGCAGTTCTTC CASSVGTAYTNEQFF
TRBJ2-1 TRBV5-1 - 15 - TGCGCCAGCAGCTCTAACGCGGGGGCTTACAATGAGCAGTTCTTC CASSSNAGAYNEQFF
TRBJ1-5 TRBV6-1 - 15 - TGTGCCAGCAGTGAAGCGTACAGGGCCAATCAGCCCCAGCATTTT CASSEAYRANQPQHF
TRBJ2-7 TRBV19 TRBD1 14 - TGTGCCAGTAGTTCTCGGACAGGGACCTACGAGCAGTACTTC CASSSRTGTYEQYF
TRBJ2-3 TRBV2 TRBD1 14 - TGTGCCAGCAGAGAGACAGGGGGTATAGATACGCAGTATTTT CASRETGGIDTQYF
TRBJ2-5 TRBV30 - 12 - TGTGCCTGGAGTGTATCGCAAGAGACCCAGTACTTC CAWSVSQETQYF
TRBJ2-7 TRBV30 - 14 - TGTGCCTGGAGTGTAGACTACATCTCCTACGAGCAGTACTTC CAWSVDYISYEQYF
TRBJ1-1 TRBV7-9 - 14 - TGTGCCAGCATTGACAGGCAGCATGTTCCGGAAGCTTTCTTT CASIDRQHVPEAFF
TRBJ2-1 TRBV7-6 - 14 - TGTGCCAGCAGCTTAGCAGGGCCCAACAATGAGCAGTTCTTC CASSLAGPNNEQFF
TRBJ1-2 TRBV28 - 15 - TGTGCCAGCAGTCCACTAGGGACGGATAACTATGGCTACACCTTC CASSPLGTDNYGYTF
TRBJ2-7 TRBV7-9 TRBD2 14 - TGTGCCAGCAGCTTGGCGGGGGGAAATCCCGAGCAGTACTTC CASSLAGGNPEQYF
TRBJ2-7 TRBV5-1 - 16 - TGCGCCAGCAGCTTGGAGGCTGTTACGAAAGGCTACGAGCAGTACTTC CASSLEAVTKGYEQYF
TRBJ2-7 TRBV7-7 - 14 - TGTGCTAGCAGCCCCCGACAAGGTAGCCACGAGCAGTACTTC CASSPRQGSHEQYF
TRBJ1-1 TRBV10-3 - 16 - TGTGCCATCAGTGGATTTAACCCCGGGATGAACACTGAAGCTTTCTTT CAISGFNPGMNTEAFF
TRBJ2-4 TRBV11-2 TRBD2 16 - TGTGCCAGCAGCTTAGTGGGACTAGCGGGGAAAAACATTCAGTACTTC CASSLVGLAGKNIQYF
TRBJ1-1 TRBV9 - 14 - TGTGCCAGCAGCGCTGAACCGGAGAACACTGAAGCTTTCTTT CASSAEPENTEAFF
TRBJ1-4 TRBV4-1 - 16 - TGCGCCAGCAGCCAAGTCGAGAAGGGGGTAGGGGAAAAACTGTTTTTT CASSQVEKGVGEKLFF
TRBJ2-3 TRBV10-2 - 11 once TGCGCCAGCAGTGGGTCAGATACGCAGTATTTT CASSGSDTQYF
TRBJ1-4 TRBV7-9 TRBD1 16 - TGTGCCAGCAGCAGAAATTTGGGACAGAGTAATGAAAAACTGTTTTTT CASSRNLGQSNEKLFF
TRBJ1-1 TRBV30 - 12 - TGTGCCTGGAGCCCATACTCCGGTGAAGCTTTCTTT CAWSPYSGEAFF
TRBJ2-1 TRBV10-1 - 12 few TGCGCCAGCAGGGGATCCTACAATGAGCAGTTCTTC CASRGSYNEQFF
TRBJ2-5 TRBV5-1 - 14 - TGCGCCAGCAGCCCCGGAGGGGCATACGAGACCCAGTACTTC CASSPGGAYETQYF
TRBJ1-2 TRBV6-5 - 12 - TGTGCCAGTACCGACCCCGGGGGTGGCTACACCTTC CASTDPGGGYTF
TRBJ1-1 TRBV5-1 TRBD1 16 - TGCGCCAGCAGCCCGTATGGGACAGGGGTGAACACTGAAGCTTTCTTT CASSPYGTGVNTEAFF
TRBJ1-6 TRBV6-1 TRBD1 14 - TGTGCCAGCATCCGGGACAGTCTTATTTCACCCCTCCACTTT CASIRDSLISPLHF
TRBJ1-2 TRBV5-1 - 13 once TGCGCCAGCAGCTTGGAAGGGACGCTAGGCTACACCTTC CASSLEGTLGYTF
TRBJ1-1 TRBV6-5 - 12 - TGTGCCAGCTGTACAGTTAACACTGAAGCTTTCTTT CASCTVNTEAFF
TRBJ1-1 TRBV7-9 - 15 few TGTGCCAGCAGCTCCGGGGCGGGAGGGAACACTGAAGCTTTCTTT CASSSGAGGNTEAFF
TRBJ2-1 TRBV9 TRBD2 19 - TGTGCCAGCAGCGTAGCACCCCAAATAGCGGGAGGACCAATTAATGAGCAGTTCTTC CASSVAPQIAGGPINEQFF
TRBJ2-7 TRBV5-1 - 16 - TGCGCCAGCAGCTTGGCACCCGGGACCGTATCCTACGAGCAGTACTTC CASSLAPGTVSYEQYF
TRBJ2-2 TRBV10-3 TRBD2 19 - TGTGCCATCAGTGAGTCGAGAGGGACTAGCGGGAGTAGGACCGGGGAGCTGTTTTTT CAISESRGTSGSRTGELFF
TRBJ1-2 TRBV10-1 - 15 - TGCGCCAGCAGCGGAGCCGACAGGCGAGACTATGGCTACACCTTC CASSGADRRDYGYTF
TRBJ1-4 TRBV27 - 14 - TGTGCCAGCAGTTTACAGGGTCTGGGAGAAAAACTGTTTTTT CASSLQGLGEKLFF
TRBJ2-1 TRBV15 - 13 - TGTGCCACTCGATCAGGCTCCTACAATGAGCAGTTCTTC CATRSGSYNEQFF
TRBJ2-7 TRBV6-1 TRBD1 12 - TGTGCCAGCGATGCAGGGGGCTCAAAGCAGTACTTC CASDAGGSKQYF
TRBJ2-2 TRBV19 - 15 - TGTGCCAGTAGTGAAAGCGCCCGGGTCACCGGGGAGCTGTTTTTT CASSESARVTGELFF
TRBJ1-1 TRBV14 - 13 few TGTGCCAGCAGTCCCTCTTTCAACACTGAAGCTTTCTTT CASSPSFNTEAFF
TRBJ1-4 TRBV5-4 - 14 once TGTGCCAGCAGCTTGTATCAGGTTAATGAAAAACTGTTTTTT CASSLYQVNEKLFF
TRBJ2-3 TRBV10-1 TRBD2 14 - TGCGCCAGCAGTACTAGCGGGGGTACAGATACGCAGTATTTT CASSTSGGTDTQYF
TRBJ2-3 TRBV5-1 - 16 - TGCGCCAGCAGCTTGGCCACAGCGGCTAGCACAGATACGCAGTATTTT CASSLATAASTDTQYF
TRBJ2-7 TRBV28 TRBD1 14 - TGTGCCAGCAGCTTCCGGGACAGACCCTACGAGCAGTACTTC CASSFRDRPYEQYF